Each of the 11 T cell receptor beta chains below was sequenced from the same sample in a study of blood T cells in healthy people across ages. It was with a sample-barcoded 5' primer and a J-beta primer mix that a second PCR of about 6 to 12 cycles was run. One entry per CDR3 protein results from TCRdb running MiXCR on the 5' RACE reads. The sample holds some 1.5 million distinct CDR3 sequences; roughly 27% are singletons and the top ten take over 7%. Material for sequencing was blood. The receptors stem from a woman aged 25 to 39 in good health.

The chain employs TRBV5-6 and TRBJ2-5; 7 positions agree with TRBD1. From germline, CDR1 is SGHDT and CDR2 YYEEEE. Trimming took 5 bases from V and 1 from J; bases not matched to a gene: 5. The CDR3 is made up of 14 amino acids. The CDR3 loop is CASRLQGPQETQYF. CDR3 coding DNA: TGTGCCAGCAGATTACAGGGGCCCCAAGAGACCCAGTACTTC. Together with reference TRBV5-6 and TRBJ2-5, the CDR3 gives the full variable domain: DAGVTQSPTHLIKTRGQQVTLRCSPKSGHDTVSWYQQALGQGPQFIFQYYEEEERQRGNFPDRFSGHQFPNYSSELNVNALLLGDSALYLCASRLQGPQETQYFGPGTRLLVL.

The chain uses TRBV7-2 and TRBJ2-4; 11 positions agree with TRBD1. V was clipped by 5 bases and J by 3 bases; unmatched bases: 9. CDR3 length: 17 amino acids. CDR1 is SGHTA and CDR2 is FQGNSA in the germline V gene. CDR3 coding DNA: TGTGCCAGCAGCACCGGGACAGGGGGAGTCGGCAAAAACATTCAGTACTTC. This translates into CASSTGTGGVGKNIQYF.

This clonotype has just one count. The chain uses TRBV2 and TRBJ2-3, with D possibly being TRBD1 (5 bases). Trimming took 3 bases from V and 1 from J, leaving 8 bases between them. Germline V lookup: CDR1 SNHLY, CDR2 FYNNEI. The CDR3 extends over 14 amino acids. The CDR3 spells CASSEMTGTDTQYF. The CDR3 nucleotides are TGTGCCAGCAGTGAGATGACAGGCACAGATACGCAGTATTTT.

This clonotype came up a few times. V and J are TRBV24-1 and TRBJ1-5; the D gene is possibly TRBD1 (5 bases). The V end lost 6 bases, the J end lost 4 bases, and 9 bases lay between the germline ends. Germline loops: CDR1 KGHDR, CDR2 SFDVKD. The CDR3 has 13 amino acids. CDR3 sequence: CATSIPGNQPQHF. CDR3 DNA: TGTGCCACCAGTATTCCAGGGAATCAGCCCCAGCATTTT.

Turning to this clonotype: At one boundary the junction diverges from the germline segment, which might be a read error. The V call is TRBV7-3, the J call TRBJ2-2; D is undetermined. Germline CDR1 reads SGHTA; CDR2 reads FQGTGA. The CDR3 has 14 amino acids. The DNA for the CDR3 is TGTGCCAGCACCTTAACCCCCAATACCGGGGAGCTGTTTTTT. Translating gives CASTLTPNTGELFF.

This clonotype was observed many times. The V gene is TRBV10-3, the J gene TRBJ2-7, with D maybe TRBD2 (5 bases). V was shortened by 7 bases and J by 12 bases, with 19 bases between the two germline ends. The CDR3 loop spans 12 amino acids. Per germline, CDR1 ENHRY and CDR2 SYGVKD. The CDR3, as DNA: TGTGCCATCAACGCCGGGGAGAGGCCCACGTACTTC. Encoded protein: CAINAGERPTYF.

This chain joins TRBV20-1 and TRBJ1-2, with 9 positions matching TRBD1. Unmatched junction bases numbered 17, after V lost 1 base and J lost 2 bases. The germline CDR1 and CDR2 sequences are DFQATT and SNEGSKA (reference sequence). CDR3 size: 19 residues. This CDR3 is CSARAWDRDNPSLNYGYTF. CDR3 in DNA: TGCAGTGCTAGAGCGTGGGACAGGGACAACCCCTCCCTCAACTATGGCTACACCTTC.

J is TRBJ2-1 and V is TRBV11-2; 9 bases align to TRBD2. Germline CDR1 and CDR2: SGHAT and FQNNGV. This CDR3 is 15 amino acids long. Trimming removed 4 bases from V and 4 bases from J; junction bases left unmatched: 5. CDR3 DNA: TGTGCCAGCAGCTCAGTAGCGGGGGTTTACAATGAGCAGTTCTTC. This encodes CASSSVAGVYNEQFF.

This chain links TRBV2 with TRBJ2-3; D not resolved. This CDR3 is built from 14 residues. V was clipped by 3 bases and J by 2 bases, with 9 bases between them. Germline V lookup: CDR1 SNHLY, CDR2 FYNNEI. The CDR3 nucleotides read TGTGCCAGCAGTGATTTCCAGCCCACAGATACGCAGTATTTT. It encodes CASSDFQPTDTQYF. The variable domain in full, with the rest retrieved from reference TRBV2 and TRBJ2-3, is EPEVTQTPSHQVTQMGQEVILRCVPISNHLYFYWYRQILGQKVEFLVSFYNNEISEKSEIFDDQFSVERPDGSNFTLKIRSTKLEDSAMYFCASSDFQPTDTQYFGPGTRLTVL.

The chain joins TRBV25-1 to TRBJ2-1; TRBD2 matches at 15 bases. With V trimmed by 6 bases and J by 1 base, 16 bases remained unmatched. Germline assignment: CDR1 MGHDK and CDR2 SYGVNS. This CDR3 comprises 21 residues. The CDR3 DNA is TGTGCCAGCAGCCCACCCATAGGGACAGGGACTAGCGGGGGGTCCTACAATGAGCAGTTCTTC. Protein product: CASSPPIGTGTSGGSYNEQFF.

The chain has TRBV12-3 or TRBV12-4 and TRBJ1-6, with 9 bases lining up with TRBD1. V was clipped by 7 bases and J by 9 bases; unmatched bases: 7. This CDR3 has 14 amino acids. CDR3 nucleotide sequence: TGTGCCAGCAACCTTGGGACAGGGAGTTCACCCCTCCACTTT. It translates to CASNLGTGSSPLHF.